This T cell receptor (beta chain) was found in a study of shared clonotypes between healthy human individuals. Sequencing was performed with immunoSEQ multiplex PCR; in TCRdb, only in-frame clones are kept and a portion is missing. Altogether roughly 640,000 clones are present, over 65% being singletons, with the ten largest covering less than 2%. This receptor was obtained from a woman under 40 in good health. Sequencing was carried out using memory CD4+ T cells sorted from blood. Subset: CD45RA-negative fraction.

CDR3 nucleotide sequence: TGTGCCAGCAGAGGCAGCCGGGACAGAACCTACGAGCAGTACTTC. Its protein is CASRGSRDRTYEQYF. The gene calls are TRBV9 and TRBJ2-7; 7 bases fit TRBD1. This CDR3 has 15 amino acids. Per the germline V gene, CDR1 is SGDLS and CDR2 is YYNGEE. V gave up 5 bases and J gave up 2 bases; unmatched junction bases: 10.